Described below is a single TCR beta chain sequence and its context. Its antigen is still unknown. The time point is: week 11, during vaccination. In every dose of vaccine, 300 ug of mutant IDH1 20-mer peptide was given alongside topical imiquimod. The sample comes from a study of a mutant IDH1 vaccine in newly diagnosed glioma. For the study at large: Beginning 4-6 weeks after radiotherapy alone, or with temozolomide cycles, vaccination took place. Every participant had undergone radiotherapy, temozolomide, or both before, and most underwent both. Overall study findings and caveats: Induction of immune responses by the vaccine occurred in just under 95% of patients. Changes in top peripheral clonotypes did not appear linked to pseudoprogression.

Method: immunoSEQ multiplex PCR; TCRdb's copy keeps in-frame clones and lacks some. Of tens of thousands of clones in the sample, less than 85% are singletons; the top ten hold about 10%. V lost 7 bases and J lost 0; bases outside the gene matches: 8. The germline CDR1 and CDR2 sequences are MNHNY and SVGAGI (reference sequence). This CDR3 comprises 16 residues. The TCR was taken from a man aged 18 to 30 with glioma. Some clones in this sample may be carry-over from other donors' samples. The chain couples TRBV6-6 to TRBJ2-3; 9 bases line up with TRBD1. Sequenced material: peripheral blood mononuclear cells (PBMCs), taken from a glioma patient whose treatment included an IDH1 peptide vaccine. The CDR3 protein is CASTDPGTGSTDTQYF. The CDR3 DNA is TGTGCCAGCACCGACCCCGGGACAGGGAGCACAGATACGCAGTATTTT.